This TCR beta chain was sequenced in a study of T cell changes during pregnancy in multiple sclerosis. Using immunoSEQ multiplex PCR, the repertoire was profiled, and TCRdb retains in-frame clones only, with some absent. The sample yields about 80,000 clones, 92% seen once. The CDR3 sequence is 15 residues long. Trimming cost V 4 bases and J 2 bases; bases outside gene matches: 4. Germline CDR1 and CDR2: PRHDT and FYEKMQ (reference sequence). The sequence derives from a female donor with multiple sclerosis, enrolled in a pregnancy study. The chain combines TRBV13 with TRBJ2-5; TRBD1 aligns across 10 bases. Sequencing used peripheral blood, obtained before pregnancy. In nucleotides, the CDR3 is TGTGCCAGCAGCTCGCCGGGACAGGGGCAAGAGACCCAGTACTTC. Translating it yields CASSSPGQGQETQYF.